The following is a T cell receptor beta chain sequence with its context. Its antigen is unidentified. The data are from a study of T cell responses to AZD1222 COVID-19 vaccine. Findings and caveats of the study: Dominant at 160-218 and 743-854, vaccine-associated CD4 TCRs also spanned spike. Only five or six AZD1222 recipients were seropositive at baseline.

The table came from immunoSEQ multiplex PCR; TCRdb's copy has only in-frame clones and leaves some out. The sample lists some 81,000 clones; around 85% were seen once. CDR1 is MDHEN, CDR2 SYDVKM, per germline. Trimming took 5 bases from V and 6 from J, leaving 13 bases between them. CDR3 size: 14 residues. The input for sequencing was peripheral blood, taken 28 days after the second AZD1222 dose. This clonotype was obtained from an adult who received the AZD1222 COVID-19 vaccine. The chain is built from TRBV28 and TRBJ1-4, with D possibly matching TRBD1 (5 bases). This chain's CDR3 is CASSPGGGYEKLFF. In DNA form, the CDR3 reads TGTGCCAGCAGTCCGGGGGGTGGGTATGAAAAACTGTTTTTT.